This T cell receptor (beta chain) was sequenced during a study of blood T cells in healthy people across ages. Study outcomes and limitations: Strong correlation linked observed beta diversity and percent naive T cells.

The CDR3 runs 13 residues. V lost 4 bases, J lost 8 bases, and 12 bases lay in between. Germline assignment: CDR1 SGHDN and CDR2 FVKESK. This clonotype was detected only a few times. Its antigen is still unknown. Using a J-beta primer mix together with a sample-barcoded 5' primer, a second PCR was run for about 6 to 11 cycles. Every single cDNA molecule received a tag from a template-switch adaptor with 12 random nucleotides. TCRdb redid the calling of the 5' RACE reads with MiXCR, one entry per CDR3 protein. Counted here are fewer than 1 million distinct CDR3 sequences, 44% occurring once; the ten biggest clones make up about a fifth.

The rearrangement joins TRBV14 to TRBJ2-1, with D maybe TRBD1 (5 bases). Sequencing was carried out using blood. The receptor comes from a man aged 60 to 69 in good health. Here the CDR3 DNA reads TGTGCCAGCAGCCCTACTCAGGGCGATGAGCAGTTCTTC. Translation: CASSPTQGDEQFF.